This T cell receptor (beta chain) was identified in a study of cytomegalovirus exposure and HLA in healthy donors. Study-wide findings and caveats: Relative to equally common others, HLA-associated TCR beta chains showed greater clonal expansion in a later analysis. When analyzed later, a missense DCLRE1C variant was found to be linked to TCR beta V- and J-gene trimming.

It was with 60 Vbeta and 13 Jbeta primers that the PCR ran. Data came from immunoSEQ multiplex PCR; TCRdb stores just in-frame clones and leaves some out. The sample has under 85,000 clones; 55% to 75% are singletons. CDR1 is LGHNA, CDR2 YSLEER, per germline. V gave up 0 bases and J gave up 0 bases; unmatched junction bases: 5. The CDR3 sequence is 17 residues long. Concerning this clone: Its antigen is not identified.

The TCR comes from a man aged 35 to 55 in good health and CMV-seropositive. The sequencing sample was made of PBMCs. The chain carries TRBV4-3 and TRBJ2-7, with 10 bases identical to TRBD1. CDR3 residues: CASSQDWRQGASYEQYF. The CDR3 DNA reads TGCGCCAGCAGCCAAGATTGGCGACAGGGGGCCTCCTACGAGCAGTACTTC.